These 19 T cell receptor beta chains came from one sample sequenced in a study of cytomegalovirus exposure and HLA in healthy donors. The assay was immunoSEQ multiplex PCR, and TCRdb's table has in-frame clones only and misses some. The sample carries around 62,000 clones, more than 85% recorded once. Sequencing input: PBMCs. The source is a young woman in good health and CMV-seronegative.

This sequence joins TRBV7-2 and TRBJ2-7, with TRBD2 matching 12 bases. Unmatched junction bases numbered 6, after V lost 6 bases and J lost 6 bases. CDR1 and CDR2 from the germline V gene are SGHTA and FQGNSA. The CDR3 sequence is 14 residues long. The CDR3 DNA follows: TGTGCCAGCAGGGTAGTACTAGCGGGAGGCGAGCAGTACTTC. Translated: CASRVVLAGGEQYF.

The rearrangement links TRBV2 to TRBJ1-5; D perhaps matches TRBD1 (6 bases). This CDR3 has 15 residues. Between the trimmed V and J ends, which lost 7 bases and 1 base, there was a span of 14 bases. Germline CDR1 SNHLY, CDR2 FYNNEI. DNA of the CDR3: TGTGCCAGCAATCAACAGGGTCCCAGCAATCAGCCCCAGCATTTT. It translates to CASNQQGPSNQPQHF.

The V and J genes are TRBV25-1 and TRBJ2-3, with TRBD2 matching over 7 bases. There are 12 residues in the CDR3. Germline CDR1 MGHDK, CDR2 SYGVNS. The V segment lost 8 bases and the J segment 6 bases; nucleotides outside the gene matches: 5. For the CDR3, the DNA is TGTGCCAGCGGGGGGGGGTTGGATACGCAGTATTTT. Its protein product is CASGGGLDTQYF.

The CDR3 sequence: CASSWTGDQPQHF. The CDR3 nucleotides are TGTGCCAGCAGTTGGACAGGGGATCAGCCCCAGCATTTT. This rearrangement joins TRBV27 to TRBJ1-5; TRBD1 aligns across 9 bases. Looked up from germline, CDR1 is MNHEY and CDR2 is SMNVEV (reference sequence). V gave up 4 bases and J gave up 5 bases; unmatched junction bases: 0. The CDR3 is made up of 13 amino acids.

The rearrangement links TRBV19 to TRBJ2-3, with TRBD2 identical over 9 bases. With 6 bases clipped from V and 2 bases from J, the junction kept 9 bases outside the gene matches. Germline assignment: CDR1 LNHDA and CDR2 SQIVND (reference sequence). CDR3 length equals 16 residues. Here the CDR3 DNA reads TGTGCCAGTAGGCCTAGCGGGAACCCCCACACAGATACGCAGTATTTT. It specifies CASRPSGNPHTDTQYF. The full variable domain, rest sourced from reference TRBV19 and TRBJ2-3, is DGGITQSPKYLFRKEGQNVTLSCEQNLNHDAMYWYRQDPGQGLRLIYYSQIVNDFQKGDIAEGYSVSREKKESFPLTVTSAQKNPTAFYLCASRPSGNPHTDTQYFGPGTRLTVL.

This sequence joins TRBV7-2 and TRBJ1-5; maybe TRBD1 (6 bases). The V end was cut by 5 bases, the J end by 14 bases, with 19 bases between. CDR1 SGHTA and CDR2 FQGNSA come from the germline V gene. The CDR3 is 13 residues long. The CDR3 DNA follows: TGTGCCAGCAGCCAAACCGGGACACGGGGCAAGCATTTT. This sequence encodes CASSQTGTRGKHF.

J is TRBJ1-3 and V is TRBV4-1; D possibly corresponds to TRBD1 (5 bases). Trimming took off 1 base at V and 3 bases at J, with 16 bases between the two ends. CDR1 and CDR2 (germline): MGHRA, YSYEKL. The length of the CDR3 is 17 residues. The CDR3 loop is CASSQAGNGGFGNTIYF. Here the CDR3 DNA reads TGCGCCAGCAGCCAAGCAGGCAACGGGGGGTTTGGAAACACCATATATTTT.

Worth noting for this clone: One end of the junction is discordant with germline, which a read error may explain. V and J are TRBV7-7 and TRBJ2-3; maybe TRBD2 (5 bases). The length of the CDR3 is 13 residues. Looked up from germline, CDR1 is SSHAT and CDR2 is FNYEAQ (reference sequence). The CDR3 is CASSLELANTQYF. Written as DNA, the CDR3 is TGTGCTAGCAGCTTAGAGCTAGCAAATACGCAGTATTTT.

This sequence joins TRBV13 and TRBJ2-3, with TRBD2 matching over 7 bases. From germline, CDR1 is PRHDT and CDR2 FYEKMQ (reference sequence). The CDR3 length is 16 residues. The V and J ends lost 5 bases and 2 bases, in that order; junction bases with no gene match: 10. The CDR3 DNA is TGTGCCAGCAGCGAAAAAGCGGGGCCCTACACAGATACGCAGTATTTT. It is translated as CASSEKAGPYTDTQYF. The full variable domain, in which reference TRBV13 and TRBJ2-3 provide the parts outside the CDR3, is AAGVIQSPRHLIKEKRETATLKCYPIPRHDTVYWYQQGPGQDPQFLISFYEKMQSDKGSIPDRFSAQQFSDYHSELNMSSLELGDSALYFCASSEKAGPYTDTQYFGPGTRLTVL.

This clone was seen only once. The junction shows a germline mismatch at one end, possibly a read error. The genes are TRBV4-2 and TRBJ2-1, with 16 bases identical to TRBD2. Germline CDR1 LGHNA, CDR2 YNFKEQ. CDR3 length: 16 residues. CDR3 protein: CASSRDPGTSGRALIF. The CDR3 region has the DNA TGTGCCAGCAGCCGAGACCCCGGGACTAGCGGGAGGGCGTTGATCTTC.

The genes are TRBV27 and TRBJ2-1, with a tentative D call TRBD2 (5 bases). Germline V gives CDR1 MNHEY, CDR2 SMNVEV (reference sequence). Trimming cost V 8 bases and J 9 bases, with 14 bases left between them. This CDR3 region has 12 residues. The CDR3 DNA reads TGTGCCAGCGGGGAGCTAACGAGTGAGCAGTTCTTC. Protein: CASGELTSEQFF.

The gene calls are TRBV5-6 and TRBJ1-5, with D tentatively TRBD1 (6 bases). In germline, CDR1 is SGHDT, CDR2 YYEEEE. The V end lost 3 bases, the J end lost 1 base, and 20 bases lay between the germline ends. The CDR3 has 18 residues. CDR3 residues: CASSSTTGGLWSNQPQHF. The CDR3 bases are TGTGCCAGCAGCTCGACTACCGGGGGGCTCTGGAGCAATCAGCCCCAGCATTTT.

The chain employs TRBV6-4 and TRBJ2-2; possibly TRBD2 for D (5 bases). Germline CDR1 and CDR2: MRHNA and SNTAGT. V was pared by 0 bases and J by 6 bases, with 11 bases between. The CDR3 is made up of 15 amino acids. CDR3 in amino acids: CASSDSKGESGELFF. The CDR3 DNA is TGTGCCAGCAGTGACTCGAAGGGAGAGTCCGGGGAGCTGTTTTTT.

This chain connects TRBV4-2 to TRBJ1-1; D not certain. The CDR3 loop spans 15 amino acids. The V end lost 0 bases, the J end lost 1 base, and 9 bases lay between the germline ends. Germline CDR1 and CDR2: LGHNA and YNFKEQ. The CDR3 DNA is TGTGCCAGCAGCCAAGATCCGGGTAGGAACACTGAAGCTTTCTTT. Translated: CASSQDPGRNTEAFF.

V and J are TRBV7-9 and TRBJ1-4; 10 bases agree with TRBD1. This CDR3 has 14 amino acids. Germline V gives CDR1 SEHNR, CDR2 FQNEAQ (reference sequence). V dropped 5 bases and J dropped 7; count of bases not matched to a gene: 4. CDR3 in DNA: TGTGCCAGCAGCCTCGGGACAGGGGTTGAAAAACTGTTTTTT. Translating it yields CASSLGTGVEKLFF.

The gene calls are TRBV27 and TRBJ2-7, with a weak D call TRBD2 (5 bases). Trimming left V 4 bases short and J 4 bases short, with 14 bases between. CDR1 and CDR2 from the germline V gene are MNHEY and SMNVEV (reference sequence). The CDR3 contains 14 residues. For the CDR3, the DNA is TGTGCCAGCAGTTCTGGGAGTTCGGTATACGAGCAGTACTTC. This gives the protein CASSSGSSVYEQYF.

This clone appeared once. The J gene is TRBJ2-2, the V gene TRBV7-6, with 8 bases identical to TRBD2. The ends lost 5 bases at V and 5 bases at J; junction bases unmatched: 13. Per the germline V gene, CDR1 is SGHVS and CDR2 is FNYEAQ. The CDR3 totals 17 residues. The CDR3 region has the DNA TGTGCCAGCAGCGACCACCCAGCGGGAGATAGGACCGGGGAGCTGTTTTTT. This encodes CASSDHPAGDRTGELFF.

The chain links TRBV28 to TRBJ2-1; 11 nucleotides agree with TRBD2. The germline V gene encodes CDR1 MDHEN and CDR2 SYDVKM. The trim removed 7 bases at V and 4 bases at J, leaving 3 bases unmatched. The length of the CDR3 is 14 residues. The CDR3 nucleotides read TGTGCCAGCAAGGGACTAGCGGTTTACAATGAGCAGTTCTTC. Amino acid sequence: CASKGLAVYNEQFF.

The chain links TRBV2 to TRBJ1-1, with D possibly TRBD1 on 5 matching bases. The CDR3 is 13 residues long. In germline, CDR1 is SNHLY, CDR2 FYNNEI. V was cut by 5 bases and J by 6 bases, with 13 bases left in between. The CDR3 sequence: CASSLDTDAEAFF. DNA of the CDR3: TGTGCCAGCAGTCTGGACACGGACGCTGAAGCTTTCTTT.